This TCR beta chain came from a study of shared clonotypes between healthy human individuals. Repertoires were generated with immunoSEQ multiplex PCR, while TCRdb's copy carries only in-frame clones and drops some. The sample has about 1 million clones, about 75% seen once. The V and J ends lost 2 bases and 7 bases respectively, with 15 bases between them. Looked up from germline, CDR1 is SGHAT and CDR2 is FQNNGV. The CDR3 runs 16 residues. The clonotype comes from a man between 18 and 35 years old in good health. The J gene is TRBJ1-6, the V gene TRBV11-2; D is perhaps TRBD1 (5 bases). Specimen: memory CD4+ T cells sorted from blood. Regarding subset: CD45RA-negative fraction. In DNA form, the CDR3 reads TGTGCCAGCAGCTTAATCACGGGGGTGAACAATTCACCCCTCCACTTT. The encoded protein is CASSLITGVNNSPLHF.